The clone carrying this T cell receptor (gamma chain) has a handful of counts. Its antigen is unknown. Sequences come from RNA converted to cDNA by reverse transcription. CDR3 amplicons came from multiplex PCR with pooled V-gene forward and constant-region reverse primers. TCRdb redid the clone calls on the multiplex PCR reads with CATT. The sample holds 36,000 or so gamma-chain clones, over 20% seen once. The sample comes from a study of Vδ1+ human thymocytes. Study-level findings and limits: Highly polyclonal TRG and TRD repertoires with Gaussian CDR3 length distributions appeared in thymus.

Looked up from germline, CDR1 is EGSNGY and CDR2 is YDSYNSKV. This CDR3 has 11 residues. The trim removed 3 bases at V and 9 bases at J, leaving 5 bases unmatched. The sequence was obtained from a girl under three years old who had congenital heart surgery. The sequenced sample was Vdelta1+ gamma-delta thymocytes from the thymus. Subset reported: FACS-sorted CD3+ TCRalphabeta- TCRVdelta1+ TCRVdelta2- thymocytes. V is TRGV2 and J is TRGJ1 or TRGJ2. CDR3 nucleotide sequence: TGTGCCACCTGGGACAGTTTTAAGAAACTCTTT. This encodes CATWDSFKKLF.